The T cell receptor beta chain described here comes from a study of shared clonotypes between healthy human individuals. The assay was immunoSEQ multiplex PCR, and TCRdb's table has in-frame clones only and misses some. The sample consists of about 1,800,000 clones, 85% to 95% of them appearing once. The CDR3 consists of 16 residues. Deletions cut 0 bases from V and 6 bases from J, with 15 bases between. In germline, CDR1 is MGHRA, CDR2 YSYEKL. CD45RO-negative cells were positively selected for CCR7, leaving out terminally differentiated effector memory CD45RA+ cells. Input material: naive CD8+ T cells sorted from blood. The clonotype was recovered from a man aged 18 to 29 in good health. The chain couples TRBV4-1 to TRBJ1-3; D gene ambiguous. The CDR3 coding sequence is TGCGCCAGCAGCCAAGATAACAGAGGACGCGCAAACACCATATATTTT. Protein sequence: CASSQDNRGRANTIYF.